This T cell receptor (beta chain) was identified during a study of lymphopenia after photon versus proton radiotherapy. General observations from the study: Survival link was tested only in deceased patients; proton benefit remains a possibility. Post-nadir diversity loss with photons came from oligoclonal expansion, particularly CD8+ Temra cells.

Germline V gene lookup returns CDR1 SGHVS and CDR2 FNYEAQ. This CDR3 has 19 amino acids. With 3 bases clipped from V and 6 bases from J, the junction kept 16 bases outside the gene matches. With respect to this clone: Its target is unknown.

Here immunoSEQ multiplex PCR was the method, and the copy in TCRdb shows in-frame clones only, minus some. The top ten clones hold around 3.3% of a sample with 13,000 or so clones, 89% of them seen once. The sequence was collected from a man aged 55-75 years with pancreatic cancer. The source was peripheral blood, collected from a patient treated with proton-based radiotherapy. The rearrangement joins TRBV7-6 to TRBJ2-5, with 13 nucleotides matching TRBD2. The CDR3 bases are TGTGCCAGCAGCTTCCTCCCGCCATCCGGGACTAGCGGGATAAAGACCCAGTACTTC. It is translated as CASSFLPPSGTSGIKTQYF.